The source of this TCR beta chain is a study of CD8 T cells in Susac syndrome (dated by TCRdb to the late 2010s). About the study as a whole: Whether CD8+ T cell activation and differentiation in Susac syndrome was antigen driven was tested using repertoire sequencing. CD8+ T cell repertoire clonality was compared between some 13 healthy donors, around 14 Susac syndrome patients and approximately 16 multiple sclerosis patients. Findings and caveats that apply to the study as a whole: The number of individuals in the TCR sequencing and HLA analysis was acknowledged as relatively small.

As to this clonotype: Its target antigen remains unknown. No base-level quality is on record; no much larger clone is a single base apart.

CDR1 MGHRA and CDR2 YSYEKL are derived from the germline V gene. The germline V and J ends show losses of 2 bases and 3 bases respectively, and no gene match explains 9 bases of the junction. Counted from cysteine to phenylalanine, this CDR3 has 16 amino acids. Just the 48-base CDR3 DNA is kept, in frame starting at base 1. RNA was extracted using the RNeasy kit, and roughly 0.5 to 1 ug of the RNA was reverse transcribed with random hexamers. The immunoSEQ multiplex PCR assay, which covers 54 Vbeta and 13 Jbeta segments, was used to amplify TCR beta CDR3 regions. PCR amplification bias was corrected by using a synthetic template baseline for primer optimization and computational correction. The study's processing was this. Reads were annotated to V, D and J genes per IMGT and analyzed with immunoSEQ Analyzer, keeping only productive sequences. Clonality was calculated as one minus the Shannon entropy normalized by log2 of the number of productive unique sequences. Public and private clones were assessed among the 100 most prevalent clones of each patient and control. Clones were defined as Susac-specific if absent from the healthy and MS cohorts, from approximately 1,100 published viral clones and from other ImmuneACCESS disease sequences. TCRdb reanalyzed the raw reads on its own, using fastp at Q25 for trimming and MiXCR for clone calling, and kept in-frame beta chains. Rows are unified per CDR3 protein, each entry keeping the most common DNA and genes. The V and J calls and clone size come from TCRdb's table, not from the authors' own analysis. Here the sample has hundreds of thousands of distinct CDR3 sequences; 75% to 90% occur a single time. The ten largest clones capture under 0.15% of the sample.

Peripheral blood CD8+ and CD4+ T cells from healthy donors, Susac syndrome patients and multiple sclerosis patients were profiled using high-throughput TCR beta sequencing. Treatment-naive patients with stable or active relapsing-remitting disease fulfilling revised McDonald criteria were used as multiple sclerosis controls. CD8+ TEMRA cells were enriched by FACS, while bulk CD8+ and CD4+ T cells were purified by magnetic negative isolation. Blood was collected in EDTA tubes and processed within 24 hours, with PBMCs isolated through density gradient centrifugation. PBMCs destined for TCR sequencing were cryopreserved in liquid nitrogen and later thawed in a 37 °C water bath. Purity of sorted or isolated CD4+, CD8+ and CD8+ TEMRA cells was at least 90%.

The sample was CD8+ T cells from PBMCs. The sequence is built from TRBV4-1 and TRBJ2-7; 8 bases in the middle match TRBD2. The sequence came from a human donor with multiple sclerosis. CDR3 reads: CASSQHGSSGYYEQYF. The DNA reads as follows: TGCGCCAGCAGCCAACATGGATCTAGCGGGTACTACGAGCAGTACTTC.